These 5 T cell receptor beta chains originate from one sample sequenced in a study of CD8+ T cells in alopecia areata. As the sequencing template, cDNA was produced by extracting RNA and reverse transcribing it. The assay was immunoSEQ multiplex PCR, and TCRdb's table has in-frame clones only and misses some. The data contain 130,000 to 150,000 clones, approximately 56% of them singletons. Source material: CD8+ T cells sorted from blood. These receptor sequences come from a human donor in good health.

The chain employs TRBV7-9 and TRBJ2-3; 9 positions agree with TRBD1. The CDR3 is 18 residues long. Losses at the gene ends were 2 bases for V and 5 bases for J; bases not matched to a gene: 14. The germline V gene encodes CDR1 SEHNR and CDR2 FQNEAQ (reference sequence). CDR3 in DNA: TGTGCCAGCAGCTTATCGCACACAGGGGGCTTCGAGGAAGATACGCAGTATTTT. This gives the protein CASSLSHTGGFEEDTQYF.

The chain employs TRBV4-1 and TRBJ1-1; 10 bases are a match to TRBD1. Germline V gives CDR1 MGHRA, CDR2 YSYEKL. J was trimmed by 2 bases and V by 4 bases; bases with no gene match: 1. This CDR3 is 14 amino acids long. This CDR3 is CASSRDRGNTEAFF. CDR3 nucleotides: TGCGCCAGCAGCCGGGACAGGGGAAACACTGAAGCTTTCTTT.

This clone was counted between two and nine times. This chain uses TRBV10-1 with TRBJ2-5; tentative D call: TRBD2 (6 bases). From germline, CDR1 is WNHNN and CDR2 SYGVQD (reference sequence). CDR3 length: 15 amino acids. V dropped 3 bases and J dropped 2 bases, with 13 bases sitting between them. The CDR3 nucleotides read TGCGCCAGCAGTGAAGGTTGGGGGACTCAAGAGACCCAGTACTTC. This sequence encodes CASSEGWGTQETQYF.

The chain is built from TRBV6-5 and TRBJ2-7; D is undetermined. Germline V gene sequence: CDR1 MNHEY, CDR2 SVGAGI. The CDR3 has 15 residues. With 2 bases removed from V and 3 bases from J, the gap between germline ends came to 14 bases. CDR3 in amino acids: CASSYGRPSLYEQYF. CDR3 DNA sequence: TGTGCCAGCAGTTACGGCAGGCCTAGTCTCTACGAGCAGTACTTC.

The chain links TRBV5-4 to TRBJ2-7, with 9 bases that match TRBD2. V trimming: 2 bases; J trimming: 5 bases; junction bases outside the gene matches: 5. Germline V gene lookup returns CDR1 SGHNT and CDR2 YYREEE (reference sequence). The CDR3 consists of 14 residues. The chain's CDR3 is CASSLLAGANEQYF. CDR3 sequence (DNA): TGTGCCAGCAGCTTATTAGCGGGAGCCAACGAGCAGTACTTC.